This T cell receptor beta chain originates from a study of graft-versus-host responses after intestinal transplantation. Study summary: Following induction with anti-thymocyte globulin, all recipients were given tacrolimus and steroids for roughly three years. Study results and limitations: Early post-transplant HvG declines were associated with peak circulating GvH clone levels.

Method: immunoSEQ multiplex PCR; TCRdb's copy keeps in-frame clones and lacks some. The data show 80,000 to 100,000 clones, around nine tenths seen once. A note on this clone: What it binds is not known.

The CDR3 spans 15 residues. Germline CDR1 SNHLY, CDR2 FYNNEI. V was trimmed by 7 bases and J by 0 bases, leaving 14 bases between them. Here the sequenced sample was unstimulated CD4+ T cells sorted from spleen or lymph node cells, taken before intestinal transplant. The clonotype comes from a human donor who received an intestinal transplant. The V gene is TRBV2, the J gene TRBJ2-3; the D gene is possibly TRBD2 (5 bases). The CDR3 DNA reads TGTGCCAGCATAAGCGGAGGATATAGCACAGATACGCAGTATTTT. Protein sequence: CASISGGYSTDTQYF.